These 32 T cell receptor beta chains originate from one sample sequenced in a study of blood T cell repertoires in COVID-19. Clones were sequenced by immunoSEQ multiplex PCR, and TCRdb holds only the in-frame ones, with some missing. The sample has 30,000 or so clones, about 80% seen once. Sequencing input: peripheral blood. Receptor source: a man aged 50 to 60 with acute or convalescent COVID-19.

The chain couples TRBV7-3 to TRBJ2-7; 9 bases align to TRBD1. This CDR3 comprises 15 residues. V lost 1 base, J lost 7 bases, and 8 bases stayed unmatched. Germline V gene sequence: CDR1 SGHTA, CDR2 FQGTGA. The chain's CDR3 is CASSLSGTGSEEQYF. CDR3 DNA: TGTGCCAGCAGCTTAAGCGGGACAGGGTCGGAGGAGCAGTACTTC.

The CDR3 reads CASRSTGPGELFF. CDR3 nucleotides: TGTGCCAGCAGATCCACAGGACCCGGGGAGCTGTTTTTT. V is TRBV6-5 and J is TRBJ2-2; D might be TRBD1 (5 bases). The V end was cut by 6 bases, the J end by 6 bases, with 11 bases between. Looked up from germline, CDR1 is MNHEY and CDR2 is SVGAGI. This CDR3 has 13 amino acids.

The CDR3 protein is CASSPSTGPTTNEKLFF. CDR3 coding DNA: TGTGCCAGCAGCCCATCGACAGGACCGACAACTAATGAAAAACTGTTTTTT. J is TRBJ1-4 and V is TRBV7-9, with D maybe TRBD1 (6 bases). The germline V and J ends were trimmed by 5 bases and 0 bases, with 16 bases remaining between them. Per germline, CDR1 SEHNR and CDR2 FQNEAQ (reference sequence). The CDR3 spans 17 residues.

The V and J genes are TRBV12-3 or TRBV12-4 and TRBJ2-7; possible D gene TRBD1, 6 bases. The CDR3 loop spans 12 amino acids. The V end was cut by 9 bases, the J end by 2 bases, with 11 bases between. The CDR3 coding sequence is TGTGCCAGTGTGGGGGACACCTACGAGCAGTACTTC. Amino acid sequence: CASVGDTYEQYF.

The chain uses TRBV7-3 and TRBJ1-2, with no clear D. Germline V gene lookup returns CDR1 SGHTA and CDR2 FQGTGA. This CDR3 contains 13 residues. Trimming removed 5 bases from V and 3 bases from J, with 10 bases in between. As DNA, the CDR3 is TGTGCCAGCAGCACCAGCCAGGACTATGGCTACACCTTC. Protein sequence: CASSTSQDYGYTF. The whole variable domain, filled in from reference TRBV7-3 and TRBJ1-2, reads GAGVSQTPSNKVTEKGKYVELRCDPISGHTALYWYRQSLGQGPEFLIYFQGTGAADDSGLPNDRFFAVRPEGSVSTLKIQRTERGDSAVYLCASSTSQDYGYTFGSGTRLTVV.

The chain combines TRBV4-1 with TRBJ2-7; D is unresolved. Germline loops: CDR1 MGHRA, CDR2 YSYEKL. V shed 4 bases and J shed 3 bases, with 10 bases lying between them. This CDR3 contains 13 residues. The CDR3 DNA is TGCGCCAGCAGCCCAAAGGAGCACTACGAGCAGTACTTC. Translating it yields CASSPKEHYEQYF.

This chain connects TRBV5-1 to TRBJ2-7, with TRBD2 matching 7 bases. Germline V CDR1 and CDR2: SGHRS, YFSETQ. CDR3 size: 15 residues. J was trimmed by 0 bases and V by 4 bases; bases with no gene match: 7. Here the CDR3 reads CASSLLGGTSYEQYF. In DNA form, the CDR3 reads TGCGCCAGCAGCCTTTTGGGGGGGACCTCCTACGAGCAGTACTTC.

This chain connects TRBV11-2 to TRBJ2-5; 14 bases fit TRBD2. The V segment lost 5 bases and the J segment 5 bases; nucleotides outside the gene matches: 7. Germline-derived CDR1 and CDR2 are SGHAT and FQNNGV. The CDR3 is 16 residues long. The DNA of the CDR3 is TGTGCCAGCAGCATGGGGACTAGCGGGGGTTTCGAGACCCAGTACTTC. It is translated as CASSMGTSGGFETQYF.

The rearrangement joins TRBV7-9 to TRBJ1-2; possibly TRBD1 for D (5 bases). V was shortened by 5 bases and J by 7 bases, with 23 bases between the two germline ends. Germline-derived CDR1 and CDR2 are SEHNR and FQNEAQ (reference sequence). This CDR3 has 16 amino acids. CDR3 in amino acids: CASSGKGRGLMIGYTF. Here the CDR3 DNA reads TGTGCCAGCAGCGGGAAAGGACGGGGACTAATGATTGGCTACACCTTC.

This chain connects TRBV4-2 to TRBJ2-3; D is perhaps TRBD2 (6 bases). Trimming stripped 3 bases from V and 2 bases from J, with 12 bases between. Germline assignment: CDR1 LGHNA and CDR2 YNFKEQ. The CDR3 sequence is 15 residues long. The DNA of the CDR3 is TGTGCCAGCAGCCAGGGTGGGGACTCCACAGATACGCAGTATTTT. Its translation: CASSQGGDSTDTQYF.

The rearrangement links TRBV5-4 to TRBJ2-5, with D maybe TRBD1 (5 bases). This CDR3 contains 14 residues. V gave up 0 bases and J gave up 2 bases, with 8 bases separating them. Germline V gene data show CDR1 as SGHNT and CDR2 as YYREEE (reference sequence). DNA of the CDR3: TGTGCCAGCAGCTTGGGGGGCATTCAAGAGACCCAGTACTTC. Translated, it gives CASSLGGIQETQYF.

The chain recombines TRBV6-5 with TRBJ2-2; D possibly corresponds to TRBD2 (5 bases). The CDR3 sequence is 15 residues long. V dropped 6 bases and J dropped 0 bases, with 11 bases sitting between them. Germline values: CDR1 MNHEY, CDR2 SVGAGI. The CDR3 DNA reads TGTGCCAGCAGCCGGCGGCGGGCGAACACCGGGGAGCTGTTTTTT. It encodes CASSRRRANTGELFF.

The genes are TRBV4-1 and TRBJ2-2, with D unresolved. The V end was cut by 3 bases, the J end by 3 bases, with 14 bases between. The germline V gene has CDR1 MGHRA and CDR2 YSYEKL. The CDR3 contains 16 residues. CDR3: CASSQRNPPHTGELFF. Here the CDR3 DNA reads TGCGCCAGCAGCCAGCGGAACCCACCACACACCGGGGAGCTGTTTTTT.

The V and J genes are TRBV7-3 and TRBJ2-3; a possible D gene is TRBD2 (6 bases). Germline lookup yields CDR1 SGHTA and CDR2 FQGTGA. The CDR3 consists of 15 residues. Deletions cut 3 bases from V and 0 bases from J, with 10 bases between. The CDR3 sequence: CASSFLGSSTDTQYF. The CDR3 bases are TGTGCCAGCAGCTTTCTCGGGAGTAGCACAGATACGCAGTATTTT.

The count of this clone is one. The V call is TRBV3-1 (or the pseudogene TRBV3-2), the J call TRBJ2-1, with TRBD2 identical over 9 bases. This CDR3 has 18 residues. J was trimmed by 7 bases and V by 0 bases; bases with no gene match: 13. Germline CDR1 is LGHDT and CDR2 is YNNKEL (reference sequence). CDR3 in amino acids: CASSQEDRPGLAMNEQFF. DNA of the CDR3: TGTGCCAGCAGCCAAGAAGACCGACCGGGACTAGCTATGAATGAGCAGTTCTTC.

The J gene is TRBJ2-5, the V gene TRBV15; TRBD2 might be the D (6 bases). Germline CDR1 LNHNV, CDR2 YYDKDF (reference sequence). Trimming left V 4 bases short and J 2 bases short, with 17 bases between. This CDR3 spans 16 amino acids. This CDR3 is CATSILSGNKQETQYF. The CDR3 DNA follows: TGTGCCACCAGCATTCTTAGCGGAAACAAACAAGAGACCCAGTACTTC.

A few counts support this clone. This rearrangement joins TRBV19 to TRBJ2-7; the D gene is possibly TRBD2 (5 bases). Germline assignment: CDR1 LNHDA and CDR2 SQIVND (reference sequence). CDR3 size: 14 residues. V shed 1 base and J shed 2 bases, with 9 bases lying between them. CDR3: CASSIGGLPYEQYF. CDR3 DNA: TGTGCCAGTAGTATAGGTGGACTTCCCTACGAGCAGTACTTC.

The V call is TRBV5-1, the J call TRBJ2-2; possibly TRBD2 for D (5 bases). Trimming pared 3 bases from V and 4 bases from J, leaving 16 bases between. Germline V gene data show CDR1 as SGHRS and CDR2 as YFSETQ. This CDR3 contains 16 residues. The CDR3: CASSSTRGHGTGELFF. The DNA of the CDR3 is TGCGCCAGCAGCTCCACTCGAGGGCATGGCACCGGGGAGCTGTTTTTT.

The rearrangement joins TRBV7-9 to TRBJ2-7; possible D gene TRBD1, 5 bases. The germline gives CDR1 SEHNR, CDR2 FQNEAQ (reference sequence). V was pared by 2 bases and J by 3 bases, with 14 bases between. This CDR3 comprises 15 residues. CDR3 in DNA: TGTGCCAGCAGCTTATCTAGGGGATTTGACTACGAGCAGTACTTC. Amino acid sequence: CASSLSRGFDYEQYF. The variable domain in full, with the rest retrieved from reference TRBV7-9 and TRBJ2-7, is DTGVSQNPRHKITKRGQNVTFRCDPISEHNRLYWYRQTLGQGPEFLTYFQNEAQLEKSRLLSDRFSAERPKGSFSTLEIQRTEQGDSAMYLCASSLSRGFDYEQYFGPGTRLTVT.

The J gene is TRBJ1-1, the V gene TRBV5-6; D is uncertain. Germline V lookup: CDR1 SGHDT, CDR2 YYEEEE. This CDR3 contains 11 residues. Deletions cut 7 bases from V and 6 bases from J, with 10 bases between. Written as DNA, the CDR3 is TGTGCCAGCGCAAGAGGGCCTGAAGCTTTCTTT. This encodes CASARGPEAFF.

The genes are TRBV6-5 and TRBJ2-5; weak D call: TRBD2 (6 bases). The CDR3 sequence is 12 residues long. V shed 10 bases and J shed 1 base, with 10 bases lying between them. Germline values: CDR1 MNHEY, CDR2 SVGAGI. CDR3 sequence: CATRLVQETQYF. The CDR3 region has the DNA TGTGCCACCAGACTAGTCCAAGAGACCCAGTACTTC.

This clone was counted between two and nine times. V is TRBV19 and J is TRBJ2-7; 7 positions agree with TRBD1. The CDR3 totals 15 residues. V lost 3 bases and J lost 0; bases outside the gene matches: 5. Looked up from germline, CDR1 is LNHDA and CDR2 is SQIVND (reference sequence). As DNA, the CDR3 is TGTGCCAGTAGTATGGTGGCAGGGGGCTCCTACGAGCAGTACTTC. Protein product: CASSMVAGGSYEQYF.

The rearrangement links TRBV7-3 to TRBJ1-1, with D possibly being TRBD1 (5 bases). The CDR3 consists of 15 residues. CDR1 is SGHTA, CDR2 FQGTGA, per germline. Between the trimmed V and J ends, which lost 5 bases and 4 bases, there was a span of 17 bases. CDR3 sequence (DNA): TGTGCCAGCAGCCCCCAGGGAGGGATTGGCACTGAAGCTTTCTTT. Its translation: CASSPQGGIGTEAFF. Complete variable domain (other parts from reference TRBV7-3 and TRBJ1-1): GAGVSQTPSNKVTEKGKYVELRCDPISGHTALYWYRQSLGQGPEFLIYFQGTGAADDSGLPNDRFFAVRPEGSVSTLKIQRTERGDSAVYLCASSPQGGIGTEAFFGQGTRLTVV.

The rearrangement joins TRBV6-6 to TRBJ1-2; 8 bases agree with TRBD1. Germline loops: CDR1 MNHNY, CDR2 SVGAGI (reference sequence). This CDR3 contains 15 residues. The ends lost 0 bases at V and 5 bases at J; junction bases unmatched: 5. The CDR3 bases are TGTGCCAGCAGTTACTCTCCAGGGGGCGATTATGGCTACACCTTC. It translates to CASSYSPGGDYGYTF.

On this clone: One end of the junction is discordant with germline, which a read error may explain. V and J are TRBV3-1 (or the pseudogene TRBV3-2) and TRBJ1-6; D is undetermined. The CDR3 length is 12 residues. Germline assignment: CDR1 LGHDT and CDR2 YNNKEL (reference sequence). Here the CDR3 DNA reads TGTGCCAGCAGCAAAGACGGTTCACCCCTCCACTTT. Its protein is CASSKDGSPLHF.

This chain links TRBV6-1 with TRBJ1-4; D call uncertain. The germline gives CDR1 MNHNS, CDR2 SASEGT. Trimming cost V 0 bases and J 4 bases, with 12 bases left between them. The CDR3 runs 16 residues. The chain's CDR3 is CASSEARRLYNEKLFF. The CDR3 bases are TGTGCCAGCAGTGAAGCGCGAAGACTCTATAATGAAAAACTGTTTTTT.

The V and J genes are TRBV28 and TRBJ2-3, with TRBD2 matching 9 bases. V dropped 6 bases and J dropped 0; count of bases not matched to a gene: 10. This CDR3 comprises 17 residues. Germline V lookup: CDR1 MDHEN, CDR2 SYDVKM. The CDR3: CASRLLAGTTSTDTQYF. As DNA, the CDR3 is TGTGCCAGCAGGCTACTAGCGGGTACTACTAGCACAGATACGCAGTATTTT.

This clone was recorded once. The V call is TRBV19, the J call TRBJ2-7; possibly TRBD1 for D (6 bases). V shed 3 bases and J shed 6 bases, with 15 bases lying between them. CDR3 length equals 14 residues. From germline, CDR1 is LNHDA and CDR2 SQIVND (reference sequence). The DNA of the CDR3 is TGTGCCAGTAGTATGTACGGGACACCCAGCGAGCAGTACTTC. It translates to CASSMYGTPSEQYF.

The CDR3 sequence: CASSLAGVSGEQYF. CDR3 coding DNA: TGTGCCAGCTCCCTAGCGGGGGTTTCTGGCGAGCAGTACTTC. The chain is built from TRBV6-1 and TRBJ2-7; 10 positions match TRBD2. CDR1 is MNHNS and CDR2 is SASEGT in the germline V gene. The CDR3 contains 14 residues. The V gene end was trimmed by 8 bases and the J gene end by 6 bases; junction bases not matched to a gene: 10.

The chain recombines TRBV2 with TRBJ1-1; D uncertain. CDR3 length equals 15 residues. CDR1 and CDR2 from the germline V gene are SNHLY and FYNNEI. V shed 3 bases and J shed 1 base, with 12 bases lying between them. CDR3 loop: CASSDEGVGNTEAFF. The CDR3 nucleotides are TGTGCCAGCAGTGACGAGGGCGTAGGGAACACTGAAGCTTTCTTT.

V and J are TRBV10-2 and TRBJ2-3; weak D call: TRBD2 (6 bases). The CDR3 spans 13 residues. Germline CDR1 is WSHSY and CDR2 is SAAADI. V dropped 3 bases and J dropped 6 bases, with 10 bases sitting between them. The CDR3 loop reads CASSDSLADTQYF. In nucleotides, the CDR3 is TGCGCCAGCAGTGATAGTCTAGCGGATACGCAGTATTTT.

This clone has only one observation. The V and J genes are TRBV2 and TRBJ2-7; no clear D. The CDR3 has 14 amino acids. Trimming took 7 bases from V and 0 from J, leaving 13 bases between them. Per the germline V gene, CDR1 is SNHLY and CDR2 is FYNNEI. CDR3 in amino acids: CASMLGRSSYEQYF. The DNA of the CDR3 is TGTGCCAGCATGCTGGGCCGAAGCTCCTACGAGCAGTACTTC.